The source of this T cell receptor beta chain is a study of cytomegalovirus exposure and HLA in healthy donors (dated by TCRdb to about 2017). Some background on the complete study: According to a later analysis, one platform produced both the 110 or so validation repertoires and the roughly 660 repertoires of the first cohort. The study aimed to test whether signatures of past pathogen exposure could be identified by cataloging public T cell receptors. To predict cytomegalovirus infection status, the study brought together high-throughput TCR immunosequencing, statistical association of individual TCRs with disease status, and machine learning. Along with the approximately 700-subject first cohort, a separate validation cohort of roughly 110 different subjects was used.

Overall results and qualifications from the work: The authors suggested that the approach could potentially be extended to other disease states and immunological phenotypes. Most TCR sequences were observed very rarely across donors, whereas some public TCRs were present in many individuals. A few of the identified cytomegalovirus-associated TCR beta chains were confirmed in vitro to be specific for cytomegalovirus antigens. A later analysis lacked HLA typing for the validation cohort, so it scored co-occurrence in that cohort across all 110 or so repertoires. In the study, about 150 TCR beta chains were listed as associated with cytomegalovirus. Cytomegalovirus status was reported to be diagnosed by the classifier with high specificity and sensitivity in both the original and validation cohorts. Subsequent analysis determined that TCRs grouped into clusters in the first cohort also showed a tendency toward co-occurrence across the roughly 110 validation repertoires, and approximately 94% of cluster scores exceeded 0.

Libraries were constructed by the immunoSEQ multiplex PCR assay. Processing in the source paper ran as follows. A statistical classification framework was developed to diagnose cytomegalovirus status using the catalog of TCR beta chain sequences. Here the immuneACCESS table is served through TCRdb, limited to in-frame sequences with V and J called. Missing clones are a known gap in these copies; in checked studies unresolved V genes cover under half, and the rest lacks a known reason. Clone size and the V and J calls come from that table; the DNA yielded D and trimming. The sample table contains about 90,000 clones; only one count was recorded for more than 70% of them. The ten biggest clones cover 9.5% to 13% of the sample. Turning to this clone: No cognate antigen has been identified for it. No qualities accompany the bases; no much larger clone lies one base away.

Separate from the approximately 700-subject first cohort, the validation cohort of about 110 subjects was the group to which the donors belonged. Cut back by 6 bases and 1 base, the V and J ends lie 9 bases apart. There are 13 amino acids in the CDR3, from cysteine to phenylalanine inclusive. The kept DNA is CDR3 alone, 39 bases in frame from the first base. Taken from the germline V gene, the CDR1 and CDR2 loops are SGHTA and FQGNSA. The sample consisted of PBMCs. Recombination connected TRBV7-2 to TRBJ1-1; too little of a D gene remains to name it. The TCR comes from a woman aged 18-29 years in good health and CMV-seropositive. The DNA sequence is TGTGCCAGCAGGTGGAGTCAGAACACTGAAGCTTTCTTT. This sequence encodes CASRWSQNTEAFF.